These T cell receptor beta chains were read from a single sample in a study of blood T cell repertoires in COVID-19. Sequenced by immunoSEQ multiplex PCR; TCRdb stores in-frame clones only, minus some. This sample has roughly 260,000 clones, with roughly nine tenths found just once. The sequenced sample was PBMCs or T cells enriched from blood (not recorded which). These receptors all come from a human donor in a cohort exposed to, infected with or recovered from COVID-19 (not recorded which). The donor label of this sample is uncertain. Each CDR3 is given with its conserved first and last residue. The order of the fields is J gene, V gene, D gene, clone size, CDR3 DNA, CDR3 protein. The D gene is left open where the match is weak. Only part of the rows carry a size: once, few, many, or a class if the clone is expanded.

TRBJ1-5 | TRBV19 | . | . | TGTGCCAGTAGGGGCCTTTACAATCAGCCCCAGCATTTT | CASRGLYNQPQHF
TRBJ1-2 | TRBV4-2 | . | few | TGTGCCAGCAGCCAAGTAGACGGGAGGGAGTCTGGCTACACCTTC | CASSQVDGRESGYTF
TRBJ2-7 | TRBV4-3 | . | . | TGCGCCAGCAGCCCCTTGGGGGGCGGGGCCGGGGGGGAGCAGTACTTC | CASSPLGGGAGGEQYF
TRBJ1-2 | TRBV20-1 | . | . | TGCAGTGCGCGCAGGGATGGCTACACCTTC | CSARRDGYTF
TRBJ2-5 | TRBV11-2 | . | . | TGTGCCAGCAGCTCGTTACAGGGTAGAGAGACCCAGTACTTC | CASSSLQGRETQYF
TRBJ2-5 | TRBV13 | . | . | TGTGCCAGCAGCTTCACACTCAGGGCGGAGACCCAGTACTTC | CASSFTLRAETQYF
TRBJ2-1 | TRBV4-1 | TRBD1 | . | TGCGCCAGCAGCCAGCTACCGGGACAGGGTTTGTTCAATGAGCAGTTCTTC | CASSQLPGQGLFNEQFF
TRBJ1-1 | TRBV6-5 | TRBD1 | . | TGTGCCAGCAGCTGGGACAGGAACACTGAAGCTTTCTTT | CASSWDRNTEAFF
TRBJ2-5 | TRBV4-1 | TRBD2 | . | TGCGCCAGCAGCCAAGTTAGCGGGGGGGTCGAGACCCAGTACTTC | CASSQVSGGVETQYF
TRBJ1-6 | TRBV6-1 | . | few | TGTGCCAGCAGTGAATCCCCCGCAGGGGACTCCTATAATTCACCCCTCCACTTT | CASSESPAGDSYNSPLHF
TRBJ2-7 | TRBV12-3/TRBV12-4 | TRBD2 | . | TGTGCCAGCAGTACTGGGGGGGATGAGCAGTACTTC | CASSTGGDEQYF
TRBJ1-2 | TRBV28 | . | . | TGTGCCAGCAGTTTATGGGACCATTTTTCAGGGTTCGCTAAGGATGGCTACACCTTC | CASSLWDHFSGFAKDGYTF
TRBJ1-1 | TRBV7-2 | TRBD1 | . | TGTGCCAGCAGCTTAGATACAGGGGCGGCCACTGAAGCTTTCTTT | CASSLDTGAATEAFF
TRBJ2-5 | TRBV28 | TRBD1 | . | TGTGCCAGCACCTACTGGACAGGGGATGCCGGGGAGACCCAGTACTTC | CASTYWTGDAGETQYF
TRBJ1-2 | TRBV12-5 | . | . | TGTGCTAGTGGTTCCCTCGGGGTCTACTATGGCTACACCTTC | CASGSLGVYYGYTF
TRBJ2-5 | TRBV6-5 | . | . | TGTGCCAGCAGTTACTCGAACTTAGCGGAGACCCAGTACTTC | CASSYSNLAETQYF
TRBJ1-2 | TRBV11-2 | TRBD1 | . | TGTGCCAGCAGATCCCTGAAGGGGGACAGGGACCCCTCTAACTATGGCTACACCTTC | CASRSLKGDRDPSNYGYTF
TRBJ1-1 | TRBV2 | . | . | TGTGCCGGCCGGTTAGACCAGGGAAACACTGAAGCTTTCTTT | CAGRLDQGNTEAFF
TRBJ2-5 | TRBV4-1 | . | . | TGCGCCAGCAGCCAAGGACTCGTCCGGGGGACCCAGTACTTC | CASSQGLVRGTQYF
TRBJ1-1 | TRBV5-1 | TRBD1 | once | TGCGCCAGCAGCTGGGGACAGGACACTGAAGCTTTCTTT | CASSWGQDTEAFF
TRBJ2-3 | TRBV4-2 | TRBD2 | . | TGTGCCAGCAGCCCCTTAGCGGGGGGGCTCACAGATACGCAGTATTTT | CASSPLAGGLTDTQYF
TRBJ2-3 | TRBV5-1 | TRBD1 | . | TGCGCCAGCAGCGAAGGGAAGGGGGCGATCACAGATACGCAGTATTTT | CASSEGKGAITDTQYF
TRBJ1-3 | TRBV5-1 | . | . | TGCGCCAGCAGCCAAACGTCAGGGGCCGGATCCACCATATATTTT | CASSQTSGAGSTIYF
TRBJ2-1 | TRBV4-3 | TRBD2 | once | TGCGCCAGCAGCCAGGACACTGGGGGCTTGCGGGGGGGCAATGAGCAGTTCTTC | CASSQDTGGLRGGNEQFF
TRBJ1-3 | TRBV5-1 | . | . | TGCGCCAGCAGCTTGGACAGACCTGGAAACACCATATATTTT | CASSLDRPGNTIYF
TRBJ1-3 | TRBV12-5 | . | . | TGTGCTAGTGGTACCCCAGACGGGAACTCTGGAAACACCATATATTTT | CASGTPDGNSGNTIYF
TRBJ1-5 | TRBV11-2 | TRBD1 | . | TGTGCCAGCAGCTTAGAGGCAGGGGGACATCAGCCCCAGCATTTT | CASSLEAGGHQPQHF
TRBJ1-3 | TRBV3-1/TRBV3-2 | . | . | TGTGCCAGCAGCCAAGGCCAGGGGCCTGGAAACACCATATATTTT | CASSQGQGPGNTIYF